These 6 T cell receptor beta chains were sequenced from one sample in a study of blood T cell repertoires in COVID-19. Repertoires were generated with immunoSEQ multiplex PCR, while TCRdb's copy carries only in-frame clones and drops some. The sample lists roughly 190,000 clones, roughly 84% occurring once. Sequencing used peripheral blood. These receptors were obtained from a human donor in a cohort sampled during active COVID-19.

This rearrangement joins TRBV10-3 to TRBJ2-5; TRBD1 matches at 9 bases. The junction had 7 bases not matched to a gene; V was cut back by 10 bases and J by 4 bases. This CDR3 is 13 amino acids long. From germline, CDR1 is ENHRY and CDR2 SYGVKD. This CDR3 reads CATGTGGVETQYF. DNA of the CDR3: TGTGCCACAGGCACAGGGGGCGTAGAGACCCAGTACTTC.

V and J are TRBV7-9 and TRBJ1-4; D remains ambiguous. From germline, CDR1 is SEHNR and CDR2 FQNEAQ (reference sequence). The CDR3 totals 15 residues. V was pared by 3 bases and J by 6 bases, with 14 bases between. CDR3 protein: CASSLAALGDEKLFF. The CDR3 nucleotides read TGTGCCAGCAGCTTGGCTGCTTTGGGAGATGAAAAACTGTTTTTT. Full variable domain (missing parts from reference TRBV7-9 and TRBJ1-4): DTGVSQNPRHKITKRGQNVTFRCDPISEHNRLYWYRQTLGQGPEFLTYFQNEAQLEKSRLLSDRFSAERPKGSFSTLEIQRTEQGDSAMYLCASSLAALGDEKLFFGSGTQLSVL.

The J gene is TRBJ2-3, the V gene TRBV12-5, with 9 nucleotides matching TRBD2. Germline V gene data show CDR1 as LGHNT and CDR2 as FRNRAP. The CDR3 runs 17 residues. V gave up 6 bases and J gave up 8 bases; unmatched junction bases: 18. As DNA, the CDR3 is TGTGCTAGTGGCCCCCCCTTGGTCGGACGCGGGGGGGGTACGCAGTATTTT. Amino acids: CASGPPLVGRGGGTQYF.

The chain joins TRBV28 to TRBJ1-2; perhaps TRBD1 as D (5 bases). Trimming took off 3 bases at V and 6 bases at J, with 14 bases between the two ends. Germline CDR1 is MDHEN and CDR2 is SYDVKM. The CDR3 extends over 14 amino acids. The DNA for the CDR3 is TGTGCCAGCAGTTTCCTTGTGCAGGGCCATGGCTACACCTTC. The encoded protein is CASSFLVQGHGYTF.

The chain uses TRBV10-3 and TRBJ2-7; D may be TRBD2 (5 bases). Germline CDR1 is ENHRY and CDR2 is SYGVKD. Trimming pared 4 bases from V and 6 bases from J, leaving 7 bases between. This CDR3 has 11 amino acids. CDR3 in DNA: TGTGCCATCAGTGTTCGGGGCGAGCAGTACTTC. It yields the protein CAISVRGEQYF.

The chain links TRBV6-1 to TRBJ1-2, with D perhaps matching TRBD1 (6 bases). The V and J ends lost 0 bases and 8 bases respectively, with 16 bases between them. The CDR3 is made up of 15 amino acids. Germline V gives CDR1 MNHNS, CDR2 SASEGT. CDR3 amino acids: CASSEATGQGSGYTF. The CDR3 bases are TGTGCCAGCAGTGAAGCGACGGGACAAGGAAGCGGCTACACCTTC.